The 17 T cell receptor beta chains presented below share a single source sample, sequenced in a study of cytomegalovirus exposure and HLA in healthy donors. PCR involved 60 Vbeta and 13 Jbeta primers. This table comes from immunoSEQ multiplex PCR, and its TCRdb copy is limited to in-frame clones, with some not included. The sample yields 300,000 or so clones, about 83% seen once. The specimen was PBMCs. The receptors originated from a woman aged 40 to 49 in good health and CMV-seropositive.

The gene calls are TRBV10-3 and TRBJ2-7; weak D call: TRBD1 (6 bases). The V gene lost 0 bases and the J gene lost 3 bases, with 12 bases spanning the gap. The CDR3 loop spans 15 amino acids. Germline V gene sequence: CDR1 ENHRY, CDR2 SYGVKD. The CDR3 sequence is CAISESTGQIYEQYF. DNA of the CDR3: TGTGCCATCAGTGAGTCGACTGGACAGATCTACGAGCAGTACTTC.

This clone has a single count. The genes are TRBV29-1 and TRBJ1-2; no reliable D call. Germline lookup yields CDR1 SQVTM and CDR2 ANQGSEA. The V end lost 4 bases, the J end lost 7 bases, and 10 bases lay between the germline ends. This CDR3 has 11 amino acids. In DNA form, the CDR3 reads TGCAGCGTTGGCTCAACAAGTGGCTACACCTTC. Its protein is CSVGSTSGYTF.

The chain uses TRBV7-9 and TRBJ2-2; D possibly corresponds to TRBD2 (6 bases). Trimming cost V 0 bases and J 0 bases, with 14 bases left between them. The CDR3 spans 18 residues. Germline values: CDR1 SEHNR, CDR2 FQNEAQ (reference sequence). The CDR3 sequence is CASSLARPSGANTGELFF. In DNA, the CDR3 is TGTGCCAGCAGCTTAGCGAGGCCTTCGGGAGCGAACACCGGGGAGCTGTTTTTT.

This CDR3 is CASSKRILAGITDTQYF. CDR3 nucleotide sequence: TGTGCCAGCAGTAAACGAATACTAGCGGGGATCACAGATACGCAGTATTTT. The chain carries TRBV2 and TRBJ2-3; 10 bases are shared with TRBD2. There are 17 residues in the CDR3. After removal of 5 bases from V and 2 bases from J, the junction contained 10 bases not matched to a gene. CDR1 and CDR2 (germline): SNHLY, FYNNEI.

This clone occurred once. The V call is TRBV4-3, the J call TRBJ2-7; no definite D call. The ends were cut back, 0 bases at V and 3 bases at J, with 12 bases in the middle. Germline-derived CDR1 and CDR2 are LGHNA and YSLEER. This CDR3 has 15 residues. The CDR3, as DNA: TGCGCCAGCAGCCAAGATCCGCTCGCGGTCTACGAGCAGTACTTC. As protein: CASSQDPLAVYEQYF.

The chain has TRBV27 and TRBJ1-1, with D perhaps matching TRBD1 (5 bases). The length of the CDR3 is 14 residues. Germline lookup yields CDR1 MNHEY and CDR2 SMNVEV (reference sequence). V lost 7 bases, J lost 6 bases, and 18 bases lay in between. This CDR3 reads CASNPGGYSAEAFF. For the CDR3, the DNA is TGTGCCAGCAACCCCGGGGGTTATAGCGCTGAAGCTTTCTTT.

The chain recombines TRBV7-2 with TRBJ2-7; 7 nucleotides agree with TRBD1. The CDR3 loop spans 13 amino acids. V was pared by 4 bases and J by 5 bases, with 5 bases of the junction left unmatched. Germline CDR1 reads SGHTA; CDR2 reads FQGNSA. The CDR3 region is CASSSRDSNEQYF. In nucleotides, the CDR3 is TGTGCCAGCAGCTCCCGGGACAGTAACGAGCAGTACTTC.

The rearrangement joins TRBV13 to TRBJ2-7; maybe TRBD1 (6 bases). The CDR3 consists of 15 residues. Germline V lookup: CDR1 PRHDT, CDR2 FYEKMQ (reference sequence). Between the trimmed V and J ends, which lost 0 bases and 0 bases, there was a span of 9 bases. CDR3 coding DNA: TGTGCCAGCAGCTTAGGACAGGGTGTCTCCTACGAGCAGTACTTC. This translates into CASSLGQGVSYEQYF.

V and J are TRBV28 and TRBJ2-1; 7 nucleotides agree with TRBD1. This CDR3 contains 15 residues. V lost 2 bases and J lost 7; bases outside the gene matches: 8. Germline loops: CDR1 MDHEN, CDR2 SYDVKM. Written as DNA, the CDR3 is TGTGCCAGCAGTTTAGGGACAGACCCTAGGAATGAGCAGTTCTTC. Amino acid sequence: CASSLGTDPRNEQFF.

The V call is TRBV28, the J call TRBJ1-4; possibly TRBD1 for D (6 bases). Germline CDR1 MDHEN, CDR2 SYDVKM. This CDR3 is 13 amino acids long. Trimming stripped 10 bases from V and 7 bases from J, with 16 bases between. CDR3 in DNA: TGTGCCATCAACAGGGAGAGGGGTGAAAAACTGTTTTTT. The encoded protein is CAINRERGEKLFF.

The chain recombines TRBV28 with TRBJ2-6; 9 bases agree with TRBD1. V lost 6 bases, J lost 0 bases, and 15 bases stayed unmatched. Germline CDR1 MDHEN, CDR2 SYDVKM. The CDR3 has 20 amino acids. As DNA, the CDR3 is TGTGCCAGCAGCTCATCGTTGCTCGGGACAGGGTCCTCTGGGGCCAACGTCCTGACTTTC. Translated, it gives CASSSSLLGTGSSGANVLTF.

The J gene is TRBJ2-3, the V gene TRBV4-3; TRBD2 aligns across 12 bases. Trimming took 0 bases from V and 5 from J; bases not matched to a gene: 6. Germline CDR1 and CDR2: LGHNA and YSLEER. This CDR3 has 17 amino acids. Here the CDR3 DNA reads TGCGCCAGCAGCCAAGATCTTCTAGCGGGAGGGGTAGATACGCAGTATTTT. It yields the protein CASSQDLLAGGVDTQYF.

The CDR3 loop is CASSISGTPLQETQYF. CDR3 in DNA: TGTGCCAGTAGTATCTCCGGGACACCGCTTCAAGAGACCCAGTACTTC. This chain links TRBV19 with TRBJ2-5; a weak D match, TRBD1 (6 bases). CDR3 size: 16 residues. Trimming took off 3 bases at V and 2 bases at J, with 16 bases between the two ends. Germline-derived CDR1 and CDR2 are LNHDA and SQIVND (reference sequence).

This chain joins TRBV2 and TRBJ2-1; TRBD2 matches at 14 bases. J lost 9 bases, V lost 1 base, and 5 bases had no gene match. CDR1 and CDR2 (germline): SNHLY, FYNNEI. This CDR3 has 16 amino acids. CDR3 amino acids: CASSEEVGLAGAEQFF. CDR3 in DNA: TGTGCCAGCAGTGAAGAGGTGGGACTAGCGGGAGCTGAGCAGTTCTTC.

The chain is built from TRBV5-8 and TRBJ2-5, with D maybe TRBD2 (6 bases). The V gene's germline CDR1 is SGHTS and CDR2 YDEGEE. Trimming took 2 bases from V and 5 from J, leaving 13 bases between them. The CDR3 has 14 amino acids. CDR3 in DNA: TGTGCCAGCAGCTTACGGGAGACGGTGGAGACCCAGTACTTC. The encoded protein is CASSLRETVETQYF.

The V call is TRBV9, the J call TRBJ1-1; D not certain. Germline CDR1 reads SGDLS; CDR2 reads YYNGEE. This CDR3 comprises 13 residues. Trimming cost V 0 bases and J 3 bases, with 6 bases left between them. The CDR3 reads CASSVATDTEAFF. CDR3 sequence (DNA): TGTGCCAGCAGCGTAGCCACTGACACTGAAGCTTTCTTT.

The genes are TRBV13 and TRBJ2-7; D not resolved. This CDR3 region has 14 residues. V was clipped by 4 bases and J by 2 bases, with 12 bases between them. CDR1 is PRHDT, CDR2 FYEKMQ, per germline (reference sequence). The CDR3 sequence: CASSSSRLTYEQYF. The CDR3 DNA follows: TGTGCCAGCAGCTCATCTAGGTTGACCTACGAGCAGTACTTC.